These 30 T cell receptor beta chains were sequenced from one sample in a study of shared clonotypes between healthy human individuals. Positive CCR7 selection of CD45RO-negative cells yielded the naive CD8 cells, and terminally differentiated effector memory CD45RA+ cells were excluded. TCRdb's table, derived via immunoSEQ multiplex PCR, lists solely in-frame clones and lacks some. The sample has millions of clones, about 95% seen once. The sample was naive CD8+ T cells sorted from blood. The receptors were sampled from a man younger than 30 in good health.

This rearrangement joins TRBV4-3 to TRBJ1-1; D gene uncertain. Per germline, CDR1 LGHNA and CDR2 YSLEER. The CDR3 sequence is 16 residues long. V lost 0 bases, J lost 4 bases, and 15 bases lay in between. CDR3 loop: CASSQDTPPGSTEAFF. The CDR3 DNA is TGCGCCAGCAGCCAAGATACCCCCCCAGGCAGCACTGAAGCTTTCTTT.

This clone turned up a few times. The sample has other DNA sequences that encode this CDR3 too. The chain combines TRBV30 with TRBJ2-3; 7 nucleotides agree with TRBD1. The CDR3 is made up of 12 amino acids. With V trimmed by 5 bases and J by 1 base, 0 bases remained unmatched. The V gene's germline CDR1 is GTSNPN and CDR2 SVGIG (reference sequence). The CDR3 DNA reads as TGTGCCTGGGACAGGGGCACAGATACGCAGTATTTT. Amino acid sequence: CAWDRGTDTQYF.

This clone was seen only once. Other DNA sequences in this specimen translate into the identical CDR3. This chain uses TRBV6-1 with TRBJ2-7; the D gene is possibly TRBD2 (5 bases). The germline gives CDR1 MNHNS, CDR2 SASEGT. V lost 3 bases to trimming and J lost 2 bases, with 11 bases between them. The CDR3 runs to 14 residues. The CDR3 bases are TGTGCCAGCAGTGATTCCGGGGAGACCTACGAGCAGTACTTC. Protein: CASSDSGETYEQYF.

The genes are TRBV9 and TRBJ2-1; D possibly corresponds to TRBD1 (5 bases). V lost 0 bases and J lost 6, with 10 bases in between. The V gene's germline CDR1 is SGDLS and CDR2 YYNGEE. This CDR3 contains 14 residues. CDR3 bases: TGTGCCAGCAGCGTAGTCCCAGGGCGCAATGAGCAGTTCTTC. Translating it yields CASSVVPGRNEQFF.

The CDR3 loop is CASSLTPYQETQYF. Written as DNA, the CDR3 is TGCGCCAGCAGCTTGACCCCGTACCAAGAGACCCAGTACTTC. The gene calls are TRBV5-1 and TRBJ2-5; D is uncertain. The ends were cut back, 1 base at V and 0 bases at J, with 7 bases in the middle. The germline V gene has CDR1 SGHRS and CDR2 YFSETQ. The CDR3 consists of 14 residues.

V and J are TRBV27 and TRBJ2-7; D not resolved. The CDR3 contains 13 residues. Trimming shortened V by 2 bases and J by 2 bases, and 7 bases separated the two germline ends. The germline V gene has CDR1 MNHEY and CDR2 SMNVEV (reference sequence). The CDR3 sequence: CASSLQVAYEQYF. As DNA, the CDR3 is TGTGCCAGCAGTTTACAGGTAGCCTACGAGCAGTACTTC.

V is TRBV19 and J is TRBJ1-2; D is unclear. CDR1 is LNHDA and CDR2 is SQIVND in the germline V gene (reference sequence). Between the trimmed V and J ends, which lost 5 bases and 0 bases, there was a span of 10 bases. The CDR3 spans 14 residues. The CDR3 region is CASSPTGSNYGYTF. In nucleotides, the CDR3 is TGTGCCAGTAGTCCAACGGGGTCTAACTATGGCTACACCTTC.

This rearrangement joins TRBV30 to TRBJ1-1, with no clear D. The ends were cut back, 4 bases at V and 6 bases at J, with 12 bases in the middle. CDR1 is GTSNPN, CDR2 SVGIG, per germline (reference sequence). The CDR3 loop spans 12 amino acids. In DNA form, the CDR3 reads TGTGCCTGGACCATCTTTGGGGCTGAAGCTTTCTTT. The encoded protein is CAWTIFGAEAFF.

On this clone itself: Other DNA sequences of this sample code for an identical CDR3. The rearrangement joins TRBV13 to TRBJ1-1, with 7 bases matching TRBD1. Germline-derived CDR1 and CDR2 are PRHDT and FYEKMQ (reference sequence). This CDR3 is built from 12 residues. J was trimmed by 8 bases and V by 5 bases; bases with no gene match: 5. CDR3 sequence: CASSPRGGEAFF. The CDR3 region has the DNA TGTGCCAGCAGCCCCCGAGGGGGCGAAGCTTTCTTT.

The V and J genes are TRBV15 and TRBJ1-2; the D is unclear. This CDR3 has 15 amino acids. Germline assignment: CDR1 LNHNV and CDR2 YYDKDF (reference sequence). V gave up 5 bases and J gave up 2 bases, with 15 bases separating them. The DNA for the CDR3 is TGTGCCACCAGCGAGGGTACGGATTCCAACTATGGCTACACCTTC. This gives the protein CATSEGTDSNYGYTF.

To note about this clone: This sample also contains other DNA sequences that code for the same CDR3. The rearrangement uses TRBV4-1 and TRBJ2-7; D is unresolved. V was pared by 1 base and J by 2 bases, with 6 bases between. Germline values: CDR1 MGHRA, CDR2 YSYEKL. This CDR3 comprises 13 residues. In nucleotides, the CDR3 is TGCGCCAGCAGCCAAGCGGTCACCTACGAGCAGTACTTC. It specifies CASSQAVTYEQYF.

V usage is TRBV30 and J usage is TRBJ1-1, with D tentatively TRBD1 (6 bases). Looked up from germline, CDR1 is GTSNPN and CDR2 is SVGIG (reference sequence). The CDR3 spans 13 residues. V gave up 2 bases and J gave up 1 base, with 8 bases separating them. The CDR3 loop reads CAWSPTGNTEAFF. CDR3 nucleotide sequence: TGTGCCTGGAGTCCGACAGGGAACACTGAAGCTTTCTTT.

V is TRBV19 and J is TRBJ2-1; perhaps TRBD2 as D (5 bases). Germline CDR1 and CDR2: LNHDA and SQIVND (reference sequence). The V end lost 1 base, the J end lost 9 bases, and 10 bases lay between the germline ends. This CDR3 contains 13 residues. The CDR3 spells CASSIGWGVEQFF. The DNA of the CDR3 is TGTGCCAGTAGTATAGGGTGGGGAGTTGAGCAGTTCTTC.

Regarding this clone: Other DNA sequences in the same sample also yield this CDR3. The chain carries TRBV28 and TRBJ1-5; D is unclear. CDR3 length equals 15 residues. Between the trimmed V and J ends, which lost 2 bases and 3 bases, there was a span of 11 bases. Germline lookup yields CDR1 MDHEN and CDR2 SYDVKM. Written as DNA, the CDR3 is TGTGCCAGCAGTTTAAGAGGGAGTCTCAATCAGCCCCAGCATTTT. Translating it yields CASSLRGSLNQPQHF.

The rearrangement links TRBV5-1 to TRBJ2-2; maybe TRBD1 (6 bases). This CDR3 spans 15 amino acids. Germline V gene sequence: CDR1 SGHRS, CDR2 YFSETQ. V was clipped by 1 base and J by 6 bases, with 13 bases between them. The CDR3 loop is CASSLYRADPGELFF. Written as DNA, the CDR3 is TGCGCCAGCAGCTTGTACAGGGCCGACCCCGGGGAGCTGTTTTTT.

Only one count was recorded for this clone. Written as DNA, the CDR3 is TGTGCCCGTAGCGGGGGGGGAACAGATACGCAGTATTTT. This codes for CARSGGGTDTQYF. The rearrangement uses TRBV2 and TRBJ2-3; 11 bases align to TRBD2. The J segment lost 3 bases and the V segment lost 11 bases, leaving 4 bases of the junction unmatched. The CDR3 totals 13 residues. Per the germline V gene, CDR1 is SNHLY and CDR2 is FYNNEI.

The chain links TRBV21-1 to TRBJ2-7; the DNA was not compared with TRBD1, the D call given in the table. TRBV21-1 is assigned pseudogene status. The CDR3 has 16 amino acids. DNA of the CDR3: TGTGCCAGCAGCAGCCGAGGACAGGGGGCTCCCTACGAGCAGTACTTC. Translating it yields CASSSRGQGAPYEQYF.

Written as DNA, the CDR3 is TGCGCCAGCAGCCAAGAACGGGGGCCGGGGCTGGAGACCCAGTACTTC. Residues: CASSQERGPGLETQYF. The rearrangement uses TRBV4-3 and TRBJ2-5; D may be TRBD1 or TRBD2 (6 bases each). The germline gives CDR1 LGHNA, CDR2 YSLEER. This CDR3 spans 16 amino acids. Trimming removed 0 bases at V and 5 bases at J, with 16 bases between.

The chain employs TRBV7-8 and TRBJ2-7; D might be TRBD1 (6 bases). V was shortened by 6 bases and J by 2 bases, with 17 bases between the two germline ends. Germline CDR1 is SGHVS and CDR2 is FQNEAQ. The CDR3 has 15 amino acids. The CDR3 DNA reads TGTGCCAGCAGACTTACCGGGACAACTACCTACGAGCAGTACTTC. It specifies CASRLTGTTTYEQYF.

This chain links TRBV7-6 with TRBJ2-2, with 7 bases identical to TRBD1. Unmatched junction bases numbered 7, after V lost 5 bases and J lost 1 base. Looked up from germline, CDR1 is SGHVS and CDR2 is FNYEAQ. This CDR3 is 16 amino acids long. CDR3 coding DNA: TGTGCCAGCAGCGCAACAACAGGGGAGAACACCGGGGAGCTGTTTTTT. This translates into CASSATTGENTGELFF.

This chain connects TRBV11-2 to TRBJ1-2; 7 bases line up with TRBD1. This CDR3 contains 13 residues. J was trimmed by 4 bases and V by 5 bases; bases with no gene match: 4. The germline V gene has CDR1 SGHAT and CDR2 FQNNGV. CDR3 in DNA: TGTGCCAGCAGCATGACAGGGATCTATGGCTACACCTTC. It codes for CASSMTGIYGYTF.

The chain is built from TRBV6-6 and TRBJ1-2; weak D call: TRBD1 (6 bases). The germline V and J ends were trimmed by 0 bases and 7 bases, with 12 bases remaining between them. Germline V gene lookup returns CDR1 MNHNY and CDR2 SVGAGI (reference sequence). This CDR3 is built from 14 residues. CDR3 sequence: CASSYSGGAFGYTF. CDR3 sequence (DNA): TGTGCCAGCAGTTACTCCGGGGGCGCGTTTGGCTACACCTTC.

To note about this clone: Other nucleotide sequences in the sample specify the same CDR3. The chain recombines TRBV11-2 with TRBJ2-7; 12 bases are a match to TRBD2. The germline V gene encodes CDR1 SGHAT and CDR2 FQNNGV. Trimming removed 5 bases from V and 2 bases from J; junction bases left unmatched: 4. The CDR3 runs 15 residues. The CDR3 nucleotides read TGTGCCAGCAGCCCCTGGACTAGCGGGGCCTACGAGCAGTACTTC. Translated, it gives CASSPWTSGAYEQYF.

The J gene is TRBJ2-4, the V gene TRBV5-1; 9 bases are a match to TRBD2. The CDR3 is 16 amino acids. The germline V gene encodes CDR1 SGHRS and CDR2 YFSETQ. Trimming took 1 base from V and 8 from J; bases not matched to a gene: 10. CDR3 protein: CASSLSSGGLRDIQYF. The DNA for the CDR3 is TGCGCCAGCAGCTTGAGTAGCGGGGGCCTCCGGGACATTCAGTACTTC.

A note on this clone: The same CDR3 is also encoded by other DNA sequences in this sample. The V and J genes are TRBV27 and TRBJ1-1; 7 bases agree with TRBD1. This CDR3 spans 14 amino acids. Germline V gives CDR1 MNHEY, CDR2 SMNVEV (reference sequence). V lost 2 bases to trimming and J lost 2 bases; unmatched junction nucleotides: 2. This CDR3 is CASSLVGGNTEAFF. The CDR3 region has the DNA TGTGCCAGCAGTTTAGTAGGGGGCAACACTGAAGCTTTCTTT.

The V gene is TRBV2, the J gene TRBJ1-5; D is possibly TRBD1 (5 bases). This CDR3 is built from 17 residues. V dropped 6 bases and J dropped 2 bases, with 20 bases sitting between them. Germline lookup yields CDR1 SNHLY and CDR2 FYNNEI. The CDR3 reads CASSGVWQGRGNQPQHF. CDR3 sequence (DNA): TGTGCCAGCAGCGGGGTATGGCAGGGAAGAGGCAATCAGCCCCAGCATTTT.

This clone was seen a single time. The CDR3 DNA reads TGTGCCACGAGCGAGGACAGCTACGAGCAGTACTTC. Translation: CATSEDSYEQYF. The chain combines TRBV15 with TRBJ2-7; possible D gene TRBD1, 6 bases. This CDR3 region has 12 residues. Germline-derived CDR1 and CDR2 are LNHNV and YYDKDF (reference sequence). The V end was cut by 9 bases, the J end by 3 bases, with 12 bases between.

The chain couples TRBV4-1 to TRBJ2-1; possible D gene TRBD1, 5 bases. Between the trimmed V and J ends, which lost 5 bases and 4 bases, there was a span of 15 bases. This CDR3 comprises 15 residues. Germline V gene data show CDR1 as MGHRA and CDR2 as YSYEKL. This CDR3 reads CASSVHDPGYNEQFF. The CDR3 nucleotides are TGCGCCAGCAGCGTCCACGACCCAGGGTACAATGAGCAGTTCTTC.

This chain uses TRBV4-3 with TRBJ2-1; TRBD2 agrees at 13 bases. V lost 0 bases and J lost 7; bases outside the gene matches: 9. Germline CDR1 LGHNA, CDR2 YSLEER. The CDR3 totals 18 residues. The CDR3 sequence is CASSQDGLGTSGTNEQFF. The CDR3 region has the DNA TGCGCCAGCAGCCAAGACGGTCTCGGGACTAGCGGGACGAATGAGCAGTTCTTC.

The chain joins TRBV7-6 to TRBJ2-7; the match to TRBD2 covers 7 bases. Germline trimming cut 1 base from V and 12 bases from J; bases unmatched to any gene: 12. The germline V gene has CDR1 SGHVS and CDR2 FNYEAQ. The CDR3 contains 14 residues. The CDR3 loop reads CASSLGPTAGDRYF. The CDR3 DNA reads as TGTGCCAGCAGCTTAGGCCCCACTGCGGGGGACCGGTACTTC.